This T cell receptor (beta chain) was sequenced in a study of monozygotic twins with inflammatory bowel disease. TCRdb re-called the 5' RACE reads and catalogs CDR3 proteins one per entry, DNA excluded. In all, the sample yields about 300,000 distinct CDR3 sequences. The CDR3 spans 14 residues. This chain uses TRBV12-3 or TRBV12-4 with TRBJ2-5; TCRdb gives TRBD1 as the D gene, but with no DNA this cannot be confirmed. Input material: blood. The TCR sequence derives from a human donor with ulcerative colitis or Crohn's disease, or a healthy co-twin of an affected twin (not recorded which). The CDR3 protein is CASSLVGTQETQYF.